The present TCR beta chain was sequenced within a study of T-cell memory formation after mild COVID-19 (dated by TCRdb to the early 2020s). About the study as a whole: TCR sequence clusters from the two donors were largely donor specific. T-cell clones expanding and contracting after mild COVID-19 in a couple of donors were tracked by longitudinal TCRalpha and TCRbeta repertoire sequencing. Two young, previously healthy adult volunteers, one female and one male, were included in the cohort.

On the study overall, not on this receptor specifically: Whether the second-wave clones peaking on day 37 were SARS-CoV-2 specific was not confirmed. Some responding clones were detected in pre-infection memory, which suggested that pre-existing cross-reactive memory T cells had joined the SARS-CoV-2 response. Contracting CD4+ clones turned up mainly in the CM and EM memory subsets, whereas EMRA was where CD8+ clones were enriched. Balanced CD4/CD8 phenotypes were observed for clones contracting from day 15 to 85, whereas a bias towards CD4+ was observed for a second wave of clones expanding from day 15 to 37. The study covered only a couple of mild cases, and larger cohorts including severe cases with pre-infection samples were considered necessary.

Clipping removes 4 bases from V and 0 bases from J, with 20 as the unmatched junction base count. For CDR1 and CDR2, the germline V gene lists KGHSH and LQKENI. The CDR3, cysteine through phenylalanine, is 21 amino acids long. Only CDR3 DNA is held: 63 bases, read in frame from base 1. The instrument given in TCRdb is Illumina NovaSeq 6000. TCRalpha and TCRbeta cDNA libraries were constructed by 5'RACE with constant-segment primers, with sample barcodes and unique molecular identifiers being introduced. RNA was extracted from every sample with Trizol reagent. Amplification of the libraries took two PCR steps, and the second step added a second sample barcode plus Illumina TruSeq adapters. The libraries were sequenced on an Illumina NovaSeq using 2 x 150 bp paired-end reads. Processing in the source paper ran as follows. Demultiplexing of reads and collapsing into UMI-guided consensus sequences were performed with migec v1.2.7. Using mixcr v2.1.11, the UMI consensuses were aligned to TRA and TRB V and J templates and assembled into clonotypes. A clonotype was counted as expanded or contracted only if both edgeR and NoisET called the change significant, with noise models trained on biological replicates. For edgeR calls, a false discovery rate-adjusted p below 0.01 and a log2 fold-change threshold of 1 were applied. As an exploratory analysis of dynamics, max-normalized trajectories of the 1000 most abundant clonotypes were examined by PCA with hierarchical clustering. Separately sequenced CD4+ and CD8+ repertoires were used to assign the CD4 or CD8 phenotype of responding clones. TCRdb reanalyzed the raw reads on its own, using fastp at Q25 for trimming and MiXCR for clone calling, and kept in-frame beta chains. Entries that share a CDR3 protein sequence are merged under the most common genes and DNA. The V and J calls shown here were made by TCRdb, not taken from the authors' results. This sample holds about 170,000 distinct CDR3 sequences; 13% were observed only once. The top ten clonotypes cover more than 3% of the sample.

A note on this clonotype: The antigen it binds to is not known. No quality values exist for individual bases; no much larger clone is one base distant.

PBMCs were isolated by Ficoll-Paque density gradient centrifugation. The chain joins TRBV18 to TRBJ2-2; 7 bases in the middle match TRBD1. The TCR sequence derives from a man between 18 and 35 years old who had mild COVID-19 (a few samples of this study predate the infection). The sample titles of this study are shuffled in the database, so cell type and time point are left out; the donor was told from shared clones. Input material: PBMCs or a T cell subset sorted from them (not recorded which). In nucleotides, the sequence is TGTGCCAGCTCACGTGCGGAAACGAGGGGGCGGTTCTTGTCGAACACCGGGGAGCTGTTTTTT. This is translated as CASSRAETRGRFLSNTGELFF.